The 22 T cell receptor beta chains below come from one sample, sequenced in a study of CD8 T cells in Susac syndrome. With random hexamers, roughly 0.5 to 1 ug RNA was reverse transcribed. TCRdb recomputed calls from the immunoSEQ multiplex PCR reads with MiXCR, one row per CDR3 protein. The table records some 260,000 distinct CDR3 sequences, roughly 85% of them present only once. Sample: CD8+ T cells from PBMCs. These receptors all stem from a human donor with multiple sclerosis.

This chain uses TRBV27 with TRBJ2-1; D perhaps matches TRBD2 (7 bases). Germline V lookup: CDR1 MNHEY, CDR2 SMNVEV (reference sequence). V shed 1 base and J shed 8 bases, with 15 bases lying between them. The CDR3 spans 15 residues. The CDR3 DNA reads TGTGCCAGCAGTTTATTCCCCAGGGAGGGGGATGAGCAGTTCTTC. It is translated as CASSLFPREGDEQFF.

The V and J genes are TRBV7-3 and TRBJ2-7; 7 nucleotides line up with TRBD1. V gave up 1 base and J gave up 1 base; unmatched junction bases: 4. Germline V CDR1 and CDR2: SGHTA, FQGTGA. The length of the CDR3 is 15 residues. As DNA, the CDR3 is TGTGCCAGCAGCTTAAACCCGGGACAGTCCTACGAGCAGTACTTC. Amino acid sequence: CASSLNPGQSYEQYF.

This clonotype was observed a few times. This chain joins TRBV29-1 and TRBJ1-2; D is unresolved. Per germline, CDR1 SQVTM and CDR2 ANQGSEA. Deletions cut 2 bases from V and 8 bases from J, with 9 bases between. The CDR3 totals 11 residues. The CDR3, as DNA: TGCAGCGTTGAATCTCGATTGGGCTACACCTTC. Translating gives CSVESRLGYTF.

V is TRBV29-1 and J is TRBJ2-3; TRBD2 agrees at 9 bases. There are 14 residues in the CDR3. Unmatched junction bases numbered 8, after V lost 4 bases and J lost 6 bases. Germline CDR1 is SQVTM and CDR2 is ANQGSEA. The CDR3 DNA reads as TGCAGCGTTGCCTCAGCGGGAGGAGTCGATACGCAGTATTTT. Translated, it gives CSVASAGGVDTQYF.

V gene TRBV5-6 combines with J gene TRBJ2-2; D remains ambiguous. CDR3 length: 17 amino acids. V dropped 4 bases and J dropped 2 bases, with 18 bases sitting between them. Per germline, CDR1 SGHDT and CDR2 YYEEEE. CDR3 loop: CASSLWSRQENTGELFF. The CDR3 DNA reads TGTGCCAGCAGCCTTTGGTCAAGGCAGGAAAACACCGGGGAGCTGTTTTTT.

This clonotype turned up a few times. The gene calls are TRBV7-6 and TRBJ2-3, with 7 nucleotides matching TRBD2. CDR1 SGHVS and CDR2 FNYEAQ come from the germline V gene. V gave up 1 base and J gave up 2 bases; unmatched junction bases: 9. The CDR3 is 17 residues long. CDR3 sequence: CASSLVWRTSLTDTQYF. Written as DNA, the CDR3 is TGTGCCAGCAGCTTAGTCTGGAGGACTAGTCTCACAGATACGCAGTATTTT.

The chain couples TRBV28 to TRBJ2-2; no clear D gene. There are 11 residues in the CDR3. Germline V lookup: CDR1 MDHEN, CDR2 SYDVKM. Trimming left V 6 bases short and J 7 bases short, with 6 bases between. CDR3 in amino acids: CASRIGGELFF. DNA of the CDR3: TGTGCCAGCAGGATAGGCGGGGAGCTGTTTTTT.

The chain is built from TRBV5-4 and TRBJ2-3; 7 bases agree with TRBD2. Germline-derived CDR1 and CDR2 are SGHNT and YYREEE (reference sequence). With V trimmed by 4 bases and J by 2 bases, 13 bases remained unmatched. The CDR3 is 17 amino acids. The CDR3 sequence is CASSNPGLLEPTDTQYF. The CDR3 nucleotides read TGTGCCAGCAGCAATCCGGGACTACTGGAACCCACAGATACGCAGTATTTT.

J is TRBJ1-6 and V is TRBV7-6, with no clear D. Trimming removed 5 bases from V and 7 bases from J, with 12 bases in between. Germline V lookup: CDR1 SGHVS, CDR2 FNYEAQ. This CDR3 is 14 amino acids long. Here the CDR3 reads CASSLTATNSPLHF. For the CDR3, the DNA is TGTGCCAGCAGCCTTACGGCAACAAATTCACCCCTCCACTTT.

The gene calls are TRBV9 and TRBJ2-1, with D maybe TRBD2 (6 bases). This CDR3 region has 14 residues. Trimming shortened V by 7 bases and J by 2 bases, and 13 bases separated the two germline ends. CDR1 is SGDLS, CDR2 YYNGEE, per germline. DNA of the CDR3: TGTGCCAGCGGACGCTCTAGCGCCTACAATGAGCAGTTCTTC. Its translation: CASGRSSAYNEQFF.

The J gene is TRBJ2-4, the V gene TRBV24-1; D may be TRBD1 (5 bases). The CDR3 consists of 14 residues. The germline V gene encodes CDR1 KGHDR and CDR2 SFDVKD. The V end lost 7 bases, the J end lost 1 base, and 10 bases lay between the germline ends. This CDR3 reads CATRQGSAKNIQYF. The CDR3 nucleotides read TGTGCCACCAGGCAGGGATCGGCCAAAAACATTCAGTACTTC.

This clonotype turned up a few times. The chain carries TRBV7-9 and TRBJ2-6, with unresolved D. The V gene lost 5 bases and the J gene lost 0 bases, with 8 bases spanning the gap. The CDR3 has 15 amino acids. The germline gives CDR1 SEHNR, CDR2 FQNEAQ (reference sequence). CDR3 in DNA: TGTGCCAGCAGCCCCCCTAGCTCTGGGGCCAACGTCCTGACTTTC. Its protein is CASSPPSSGANVLTF.

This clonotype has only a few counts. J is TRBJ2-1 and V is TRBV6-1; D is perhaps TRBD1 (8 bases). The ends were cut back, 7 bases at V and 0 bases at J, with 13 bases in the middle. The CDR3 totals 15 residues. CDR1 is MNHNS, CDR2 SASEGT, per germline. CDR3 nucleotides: TGTGCCAGCACCACAGGGGGGGGCTCCTACAATGAGCAGTTCTTC. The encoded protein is CASTTGGGSYNEQFF.

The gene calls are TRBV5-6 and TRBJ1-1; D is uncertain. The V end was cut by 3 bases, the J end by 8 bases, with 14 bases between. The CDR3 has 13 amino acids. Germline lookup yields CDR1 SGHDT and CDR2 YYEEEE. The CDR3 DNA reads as TGTGCCAGCAGCTGGGGATCTACGGGGGAAGCTTTCTTT. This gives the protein CASSWGSTGEAFF. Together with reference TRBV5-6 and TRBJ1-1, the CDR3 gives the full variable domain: DAGVTQSPTHLIKTRGQQVTLRCSPKSGHDTVSWYQQALGQGPQFIFQYYEEEERQRGNFPDRFSGHQFPNYSSELNVNALLLGDSALYLCASSWGSTGEAFFGQGTRLTVV.

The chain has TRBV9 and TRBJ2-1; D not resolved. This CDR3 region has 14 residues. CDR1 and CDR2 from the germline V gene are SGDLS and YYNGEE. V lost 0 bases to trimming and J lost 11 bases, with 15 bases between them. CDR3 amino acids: CASSVGRALPQQFF. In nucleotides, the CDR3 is TGTGCCAGCAGCGTAGGCCGAGCCCTCCCCCAGCAGTTCTTC.

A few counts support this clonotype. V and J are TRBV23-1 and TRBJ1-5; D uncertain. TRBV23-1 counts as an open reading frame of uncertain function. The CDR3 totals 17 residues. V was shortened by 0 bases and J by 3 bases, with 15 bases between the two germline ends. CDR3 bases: TGCGCCAGCAGTCAATCCTTACCGTGGCAGGACAATCAGCCCCAGCATTTT. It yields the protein CASSQSLPWQDNQPQHF.

CDR3 residues: CAISQGAKEQYF. Here the CDR3 DNA reads TGTGCCATCAGTCAGGGGGCTAAAGAGCAGTACTTC. The chain uses TRBV10-3 and TRBJ2-7; 8 bases align to TRBD1. CDR1 is ENHRY, CDR2 SYGVKD, per germline. The CDR3 has 12 amino acids. Trimming cost V 5 bases and J 7 bases; bases outside gene matches: 4.

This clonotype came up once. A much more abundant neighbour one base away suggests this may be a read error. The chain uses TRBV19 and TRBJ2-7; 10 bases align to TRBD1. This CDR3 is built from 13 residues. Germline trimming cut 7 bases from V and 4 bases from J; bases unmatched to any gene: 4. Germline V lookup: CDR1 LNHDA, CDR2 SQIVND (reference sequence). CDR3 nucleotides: TGTGCCAGTACCCCGGGACAGGGGTACGAGCAGTACTTC. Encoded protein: CASTPGQGYEQYF.

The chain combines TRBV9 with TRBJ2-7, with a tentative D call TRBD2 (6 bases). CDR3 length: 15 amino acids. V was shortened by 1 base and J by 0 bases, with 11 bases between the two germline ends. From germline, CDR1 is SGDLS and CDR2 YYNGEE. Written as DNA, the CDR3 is TGTGCCAGCAGCGTACGGTGGGGAGGCTCCTACGAGCAGTACTTC. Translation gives CASSVRWGGSYEQYF.

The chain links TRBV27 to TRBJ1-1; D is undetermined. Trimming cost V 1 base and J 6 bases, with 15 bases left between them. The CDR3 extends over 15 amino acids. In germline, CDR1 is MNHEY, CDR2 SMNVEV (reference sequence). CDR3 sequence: CASSLFGSTAAEAFF. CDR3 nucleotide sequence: TGTGCCAGCAGTTTATTCGGCAGTACGGCTGCTGAAGCTTTCTTT.

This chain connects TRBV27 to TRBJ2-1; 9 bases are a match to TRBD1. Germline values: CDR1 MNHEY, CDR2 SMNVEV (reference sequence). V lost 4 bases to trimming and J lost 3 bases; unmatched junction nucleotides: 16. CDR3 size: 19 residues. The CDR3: CASSSPQPLPGQGYNEQFF. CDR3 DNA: TGTGCCAGCAGTTCACCGCAACCCCTGCCGGGACAGGGCTACAATGAGCAGTTCTTC.

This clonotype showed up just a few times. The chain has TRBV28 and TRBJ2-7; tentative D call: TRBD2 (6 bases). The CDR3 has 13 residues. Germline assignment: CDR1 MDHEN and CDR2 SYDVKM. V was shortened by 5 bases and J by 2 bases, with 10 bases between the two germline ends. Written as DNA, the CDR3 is TGTGCCAGCAGTATAGGAGGGGCCTACGAGCAGTACTTC. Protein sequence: CASSIGGAYEQYF.